A single T cell receptor (beta chain) is shown here with its context. As originally analysed: The assay estimated nucleated cells by amplifying reference gene primers. Only in-frame clones appear in the TCRdb table, and some are missing; sequencing was by immunoSEQ multiplex PCR. That table gives V, J and clone size, and the DNA gave D and trimming. Of over 150,000 clones listed, about 88% are singletons. The length of the CDR3 is 12 residues. The germline V gene has CDR1 SGHRS and CDR2 YFSETQ. The V end was cut by 5 bases, the J end by 5 bases, with 11 bases between. The data were taken from a study of blood T cell repertoires in COVID-19. Turning to the study itself: Donors in the United States, Italy and Spain gave samples during acute or convalescent COVID-19. In each case, the material was cDNA or gDNA derived from T cells, B-cell-depleted T cells, or PBMCs.

Seattle cases were enrolled at active infection and followed longitudinally. The TCR was taken from a man over 45 with COVID-19, enrolled during active disease. The chain couples TRBV5-1 to TRBJ2-7, with D possibly being TRBD1 (5 bases). The material sequenced was peripheral blood. The CDR3 sequence: CASRTGFNEQYF. The DNA for the CDR3 is TGCGCCAGCAGAACAGGTTTCAACGAGCAGTACTTC.